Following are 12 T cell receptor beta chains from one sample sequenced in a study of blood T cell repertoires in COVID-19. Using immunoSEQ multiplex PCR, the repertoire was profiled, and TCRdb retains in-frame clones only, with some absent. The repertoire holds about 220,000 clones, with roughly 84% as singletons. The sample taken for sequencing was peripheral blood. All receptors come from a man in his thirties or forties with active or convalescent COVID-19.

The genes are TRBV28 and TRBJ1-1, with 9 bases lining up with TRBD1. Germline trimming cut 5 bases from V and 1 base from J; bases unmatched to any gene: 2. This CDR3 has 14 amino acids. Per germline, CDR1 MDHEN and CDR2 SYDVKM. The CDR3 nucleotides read TGTGCCAGCAGTGGACAGGGGTGGAACACTGAAGCTTTCTTT. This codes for CASSGQGWNTEAFF.

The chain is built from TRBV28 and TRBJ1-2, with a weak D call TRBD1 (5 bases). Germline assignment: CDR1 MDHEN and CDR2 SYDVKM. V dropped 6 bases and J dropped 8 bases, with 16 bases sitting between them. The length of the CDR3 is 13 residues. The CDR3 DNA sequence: TGTGCCAGCAGCCTCGGACAACACCTCGGCTACACCTTC. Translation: CASSLGQHLGYTF.

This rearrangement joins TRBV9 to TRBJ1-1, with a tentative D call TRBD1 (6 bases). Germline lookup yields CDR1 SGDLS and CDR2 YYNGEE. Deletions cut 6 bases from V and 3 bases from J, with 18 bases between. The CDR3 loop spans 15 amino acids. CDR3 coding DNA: TGTGCCAGCACCAGGGGCTCGGGTTGGGACACTGAAGCTTTCTTT. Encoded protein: CASTRGSGWDTEAFF. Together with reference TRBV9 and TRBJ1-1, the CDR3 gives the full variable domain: DSGVTQTPKHLITATGQRVTLRCSPRSGDLSVYWYQQSLDQGLQFLIQYYNGEERAKGNILERFSAQQFPDLHSELNLSSLELGDSALYFCASTRGSGWDTEAFFGQGTRLTVV.

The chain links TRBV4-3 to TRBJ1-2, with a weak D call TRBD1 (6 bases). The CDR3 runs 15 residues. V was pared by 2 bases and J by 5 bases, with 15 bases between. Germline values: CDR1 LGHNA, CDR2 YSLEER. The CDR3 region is CASSQYREGRYGYTF. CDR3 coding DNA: TGCGCCAGCAGCCAATACAGGGAAGGAAGGTATGGCTACACCTTC.

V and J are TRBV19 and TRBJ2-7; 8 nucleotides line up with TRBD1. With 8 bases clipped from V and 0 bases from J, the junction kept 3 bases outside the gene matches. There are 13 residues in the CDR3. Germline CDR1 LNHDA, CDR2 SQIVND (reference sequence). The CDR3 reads CASRQGSSYEQYF. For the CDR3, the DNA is TGTGCCAGTCGACAGGGGAGCTCCTACGAGCAGTACTTC.

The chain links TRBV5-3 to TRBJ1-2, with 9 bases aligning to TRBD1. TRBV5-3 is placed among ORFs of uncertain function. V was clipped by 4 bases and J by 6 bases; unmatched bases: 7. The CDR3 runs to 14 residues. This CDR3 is CARSRTGAPHGYTF. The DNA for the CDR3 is TGTGCCAGAAGCCGGACAGGGGCCCCTCATGGCTACACCTTC.

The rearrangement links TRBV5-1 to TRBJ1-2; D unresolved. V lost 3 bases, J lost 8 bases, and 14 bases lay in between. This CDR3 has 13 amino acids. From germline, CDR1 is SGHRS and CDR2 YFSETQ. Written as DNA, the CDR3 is TGCGCCAGCAGCTATGGCTTCCCCGGGGGCTACACCTTC. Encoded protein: CASSYGFPGGYTF.

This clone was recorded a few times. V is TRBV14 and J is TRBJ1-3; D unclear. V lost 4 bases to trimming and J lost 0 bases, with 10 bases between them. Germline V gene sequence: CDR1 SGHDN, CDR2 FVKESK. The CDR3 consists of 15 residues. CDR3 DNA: TGTGCCAGCAGCCGTCCCGGGAACTCTGGAAACACCATATATTTT. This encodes CASSRPGNSGNTIYF.

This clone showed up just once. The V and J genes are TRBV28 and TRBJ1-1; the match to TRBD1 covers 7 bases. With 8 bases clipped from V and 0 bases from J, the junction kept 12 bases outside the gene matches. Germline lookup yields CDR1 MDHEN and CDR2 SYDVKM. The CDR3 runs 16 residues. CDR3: CASPKGAGDMNTEAFF. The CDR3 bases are TGTGCCAGCCCTAAGGGGGCAGGAGACATGAACACTGAAGCTTTCTTT.

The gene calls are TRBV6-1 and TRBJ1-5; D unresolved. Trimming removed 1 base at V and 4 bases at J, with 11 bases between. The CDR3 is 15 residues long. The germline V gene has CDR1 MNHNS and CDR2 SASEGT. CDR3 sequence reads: CASSEGVKRNQPQHF. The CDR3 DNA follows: TGTGCCAGCAGTGAAGGGGTAAAGCGAAATCAGCCCCAGCATTTT.

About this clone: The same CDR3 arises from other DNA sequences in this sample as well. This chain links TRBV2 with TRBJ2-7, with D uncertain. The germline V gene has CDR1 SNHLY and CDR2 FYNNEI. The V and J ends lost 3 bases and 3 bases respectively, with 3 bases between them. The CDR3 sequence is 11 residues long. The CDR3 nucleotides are TGTGCCAGCAGTGAGCGCTACGAGCAGTACTTC. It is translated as CASSERYEQYF.

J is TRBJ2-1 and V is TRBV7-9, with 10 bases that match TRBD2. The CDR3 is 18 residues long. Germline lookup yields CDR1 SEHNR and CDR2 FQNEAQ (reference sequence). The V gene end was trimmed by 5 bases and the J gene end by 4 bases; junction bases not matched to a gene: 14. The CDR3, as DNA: TGTGCCAGCAGCCCACAGGCTAGCGGGAGTTCTAGTTACAATGAGCAGTTCTTC. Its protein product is CASSPQASGSSSYNEQFF.